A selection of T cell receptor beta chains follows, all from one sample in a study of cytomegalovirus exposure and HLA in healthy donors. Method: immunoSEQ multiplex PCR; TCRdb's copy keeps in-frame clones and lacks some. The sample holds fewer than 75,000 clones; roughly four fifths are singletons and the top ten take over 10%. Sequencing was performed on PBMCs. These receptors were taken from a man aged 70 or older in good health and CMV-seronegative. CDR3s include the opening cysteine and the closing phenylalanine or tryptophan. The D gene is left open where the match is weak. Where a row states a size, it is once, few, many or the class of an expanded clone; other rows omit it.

CASSSGGYTDTQYF	TGCGCCAGCAGCTCCGGGGGGTACACAGATACGCAGTATTTT	TRBJ2-3	TRBV5-1	TRBD2	NA
CASSPDSSNRAFF	TGTGCCAGCTCACCGGACTCCTCAAACCGGGCTTTCTTT	TRBJ1-1	TRBV18	NA	NA
CASGKSGRYQNIQYF	TGTGCCAGCGGGAAAAGTGGGAGGTACCAAAACATTCAGTACTTC	TRBJ2-4	TRBV27	NA	NA
CASSLGLADTGELFF	TGTGCCAGCAGCTTAGGGCTAGCGGACACCGGGGAGCTGTTTTTT	TRBJ2-2	TRBV11-3	TRBD2	NA
CASSLAEGGPQF	TGTGCCAGCAGCTTAGCGGAAGGGGGCCCCCAATTC	TRBJ2-7	TRBV7-9	TRBD1	NA
CASSILSDQPQHF	TGTGCCAGTAGTATACTCAGCGATCAGCCCCAGCATTTT	TRBJ1-5	TRBV19	NA	NA
CASSLQSPGNNSPLHF	TGTGCCAGCAGCTTACAATCCCCAGGGAACAATTCACCCCTCCACTTT	TRBJ1-6	TRBV7-2	NA	NA
CASSFGDSNNSPLHF	TGCGCCAGCAGCTTTGGGGACAGCAATAATTCACCCCTCCACTTT	TRBJ1-6	TRBV5-1	TRBD1	once
CASSLRTGGGEQYF	TGTGCCAGCAGCCTAAGGACAGGGGGGGGTGAGCAGTACTTC	TRBJ2-7	TRBV11-2	TRBD1	NA
CASSLTTSLGETQYF	TGTGCCAGCAGCTTAACGACTAGCTTGGGGGAGACCCAGTACTTC	TRBJ2-5	TRBV9	TRBD2	NA
CASSSQGDQPQHF	TGTGCCAGCAGCTCACAGGGGGACCAGCCCCAGCATTTT	TRBJ1-5	TRBV7-2	TRBD1	few
CASSMTASDTEAFF	TGTGCCAGCAGTATGACAGCATCCGACACTGAAGCTTTCTTT	TRBJ1-1	TRBV6-5	NA	NA
CASSPGQGVRKLFF	TGTGCCAGCAGCCCAGGGCAGGGTGTTCGAAAACTGTTTTTT	TRBJ1-4	TRBV28	NA	NA
CASSFGEETQYF	TGTGCCAGCAGCTTCGGGGAAGAGACCCAGTACTTC	TRBJ2-5	TRBV7-2	NA	NA
CASSWDRGLDGYTF	TGTGCCAGCAGTTGGGACAGGGGGCTAGATGGCTACACCTTC	TRBJ1-2	TRBV2	TRBD1	few
CASSQSGGRSSYNSPLHF	TGCGCCAGCAGTCAATCTGGAGGTAGGAGCTCCTATAATTCACCCCTCCACTTT	TRBJ1-6	TRBV23-1	NA	NA
CASSLLSGETQYF	TGTGCCAGCAGCTTACTCTCCGGGGAGACCCAGTACTTC	TRBJ2-5	TRBV7-9	NA	NA
CASSYERTDSPLHF	TGTGCCAGCAGTTACGAAAGGACAGATTCACCCCTCCACTTT	TRBJ1-6	TRBV6-5	NA	NA
CASSGIRGRGKSGELFF	TGTGCCAGCAGCGGTATAAGAGGCAGGGGGAAGTCCGGGGAGCTGTTTTTT	TRBJ2-2	TRBV7-9	TRBD1	few
CASSDGGGTGGGQPQHF	TGTGCCAGCAGTGACGGGGGTGGTACAGGGGGCGGGCAGCCCCAGCATTTT	TRBJ1-5	TRBV2	TRBD1	NA